A selection of T cell receptor beta chains follows, all from one sample in a study of blood T cell repertoires in COVID-19. Sequenced by immunoSEQ multiplex PCR; TCRdb stores in-frame clones only, minus some. The table includes hundreds of thousands of clones, about nine tenths detected once. The specimen was PBMCs or T cells enriched from blood (not recorded which). Receptor source: a woman aged 50 to 60 who had recovered from COVID-19. Each CDR3 is given with its conserved first and last residue. The D gene is left open where the match is weak. Part of the rows lack a size; the others show once, few, many or a class for expanded clones.

abundance: once; j_gene: TRBJ2-1; d_gene: TRBD2; v_gene: TRBV4-2; CDR3nt: TGTGCCAGCAGCCAAGATTCTAGCGGGAGTTCCTACAATGAGCAGTTCTTC; CDR3aa: CASSQDSSGSSYNEQFF
abundance: few; j_gene: TRBJ2-7; d_gene: TRBD1; v_gene: TRBV28; CDR3nt: TGTGCCAGCAGTTTACTCGACGGGACAGGGATCTACGAGCAGTACTTC; CDR3aa: CASSLLDGTGIYEQYF
abundance: NA; j_gene: TRBJ1-1; d_gene: NA; v_gene: TRBV11-3; CDR3nt: TGTGCCAGCAGCTCGTCCAACACTGAAGCTTTCTTT; CDR3aa: CASSSSNTEAFF
abundance: NA; j_gene: TRBJ1-4; d_gene: NA; v_gene: TRBV5-4; CDR3nt: TGTGCCAGCAGAAACGACAGCAACCCTAAACTGTTTTTT; CDR3aa: CASRNDSNPKLFF
abundance: once; j_gene: TRBJ1-1; d_gene: TRBD1; v_gene: TRBV6-2/TRBV6-3; CDR3nt: TGTGCCAGCAGTTCCATCAGGGGGGCCAAAACTGAAGCTTTCTTT; CDR3aa: CASSSIRGAKTEAFF
abundance: once; j_gene: TRBJ1-1; d_gene: NA; v_gene: TRBV6-5; CDR3nt: TGTGCCTCCGCGGGGAACACTGAAGCTTTCTTT; CDR3aa: CASAGNTEAFF
abundance: few; j_gene: TRBJ1-5; d_gene: TRBD1; v_gene: TRBV4-1; CDR3nt: TGCGCCAGCAGCCTGGGACAGGTGAGCAATCAGCCCCAGCATTTT; CDR3aa: CASSLGQVSNQPQHF
abundance: NA; j_gene: TRBJ1-4; d_gene: NA; v_gene: TRBV11-2; CDR3nt: TGTGCCAGCAGCCCGCTGGACAGCCCGGGCTACTTTTTT; CDR3aa: CASSPLDSPGYFF
abundance: NA; j_gene: TRBJ2-7; d_gene: NA; v_gene: TRBV2; CDR3nt: TGTGCCAGCAGTGAAAATCAGGGACTCTCCTACGAGCAGTACTTC; CDR3aa: CASSENQGLSYEQYF
abundance: NA; j_gene: TRBJ1-3; d_gene: NA; v_gene: TRBV28; CDR3nt: TGTGCCAGCGGTCTGCAGGGTGGAGGAAACACCATATATTTT; CDR3aa: CASGLQGGGNTIYF
abundance: few; j_gene: TRBJ2-5; d_gene: NA; v_gene: TRBV7-3; CDR3nt: TGTGCCAGCAGCTTAGCGTCGCGGGAGACCCAGTACTTC; CDR3aa: CASSLASRETQYF
abundance: NA; j_gene: TRBJ1-3; d_gene: NA; v_gene: TRBV28; CDR3nt: TGTGCCAGCAGCCGGGGGGGGGCTGGAAACACCATATATTTT; CDR3aa: CASSRGGAGNTIYF
abundance: NA; j_gene: TRBJ2-7; d_gene: NA; v_gene: TRBV10-3; CDR3nt: TGTGCCATCAGTGATAACCAGGCAAAGCAGTACTTC; CDR3aa: CAISDNQAKQYF
abundance: NA; j_gene: TRBJ2-1; d_gene: TRBD1; v_gene: TRBV5-1; CDR3nt: TGCGCCAGCAGCTTTCTAGCAGGGGGCAGGGATGAGCAGTTCTTC; CDR3aa: CASSFLAGGRDEQFF
abundance: NA; j_gene: TRBJ1-1; d_gene: NA; v_gene: TRBV5-1; CDR3nt: TGCGCCAGCGCTAAGACAGGCCAGAACACTGAAGCTTTCTTT; CDR3aa: CASAKTGQNTEAFF
abundance: NA; j_gene: TRBJ2-1; d_gene: NA; v_gene: TRBV20-1; CDR3nt: TGCAGTGCGGGAGATTATGAGCAGTTCTTC; CDR3aa: CSAGDYEQFF
abundance: NA; j_gene: TRBJ1-1; d_gene: NA; v_gene: TRBV5-1; CDR3nt: TGCGCCAGCAGCTTGGCCGTAACAGATGAAGCTTTCTTT; CDR3aa: CASSLAVTDEAFF
abundance: NA; j_gene: TRBJ2-5; d_gene: NA; v_gene: TRBV11-1; CDR3nt: TGTGCCAGCAGCTTCGGAAACAGGGCCCAGGAGACCCAGTACTTC; CDR3aa: CASSFGNRAQETQYF
abundance: few; j_gene: TRBJ1-2; d_gene: NA; v_gene: TRBV4-2; CDR3nt: TGTGCCAGCAGCCAAGAACGGGTTGGCTACACCTTC; CDR3aa: CASSQERVGYTF
abundance: once; j_gene: TRBJ2-7; d_gene: TRBD2; v_gene: TRBV11-3; CDR3nt: TGTGCCAGCAGCCCCCGGACTAGCTACGAGCAGTACTTC; CDR3aa: CASSPRTSYEQYF
abundance: NA; j_gene: TRBJ2-7; d_gene: NA; v_gene: TRBV19; CDR3nt: TGTGCCAGTAGTATACAGGGGATCCGCAACGAGCAGTACTTC; CDR3aa: CASSIQGIRNEQYF
abundance: NA; j_gene: TRBJ1-1; d_gene: TRBD1; v_gene: TRBV19; CDR3nt: TGTGCCAGTAGTTACCGGGACAGGGACACTGAAGCTTTCTTT; CDR3aa: CASSYRDRDTEAFF
abundance: few; j_gene: TRBJ2-5; d_gene: TRBD2; v_gene: TRBV9; CDR3nt: TGTGCCAGCAGCACCTATGGGACTAGCGGGAGAGAGACCCAGTACTTC; CDR3aa: CASSTYGTSGRETQYF
abundance: NA; j_gene: TRBJ2-7; d_gene: TRBD2; v_gene: TRBV19; CDR3nt: TGTGCCAGTAGTATCGGACTAGCGGAGGCCTACGAGCAGTACTTC; CDR3aa: CASSIGLAEAYEQYF
abundance: NA; j_gene: TRBJ1-2; d_gene: NA; v_gene: TRBV10-3; CDR3nt: TGTGCCATCAGTGAGCAGGTGTCAGCCTATGGCTACACCTTC; CDR3aa: CAISEQVSAYGYTF
abundance: NA; j_gene: TRBJ2-1; d_gene: NA; v_gene: TRBV4-1; CDR3nt: TGCGCCAGCAGCCAAGTTCCGGGTTCCTCCTACAATGAGCAGTTCTTC; CDR3aa: CASSQVPGSSYNEQFF
abundance: NA; j_gene: TRBJ2-1; d_gene: TRBD2; v_gene: TRBV24-1; CDR3nt: TGTGCCACCAGGGGGACTAGCGAGTACAATGAGCAGTTCTTC; CDR3aa: CATRGTSEYNEQFF
abundance: NA; j_gene: TRBJ1-1; d_gene: NA; v_gene: TRBV28; CDR3nt: TGTGCCAGCAGTTCCCCCGGGGTCGGATGGAGCACTGAAGCTTTCTTT; CDR3aa: CASSSPGVGWSTEAFF
abundance: NA; j_gene: TRBJ1-5; d_gene: NA; v_gene: TRBV19; CDR3nt: TGTGCCAGTAGTATAGGGGCAGGGAAGAATCAGCCCCAGCATTTT; CDR3aa: CASSIGAGKNQPQHF
abundance: NA; j_gene: TRBJ1-2; d_gene: NA; v_gene: TRBV7-9; CDR3nt: TGTGCCAGCAGCTTAGGTTGGGGGGACGGCTACACCTTC; CDR3aa: CASSLGWGDGYTF
abundance: NA; j_gene: TRBJ1-2; d_gene: NA; v_gene: TRBV28; CDR3nt: TGTGCCAGCAGTTCTTGGACAGTAAAAAACTATGGCTACACCTTC; CDR3aa: CASSSWTVKNYGYTF
abundance: NA; j_gene: TRBJ1-6; d_gene: NA; v_gene: TRBV27; CDR3nt: TGTGCCAGCAGTTTATCACGGGTGGCCTATAATTCACCCCTCCACTTT; CDR3aa: CASSLSRVAYNSPLHF
abundance: NA; j_gene: TRBJ1-5; d_gene: TRBD1; v_gene: TRBV29-1; CDR3nt: TGCAGCGTTGTCGGACAGGGTGGATACGGGCCCCAGCATTTT; CDR3aa: CSVVGQGGYGPQHF
abundance: NA; j_gene: TRBJ2-1; d_gene: TRBD2; v_gene: TRBV7-2; CDR3nt: TGTGCCAGCAGTACCGGGACTAGCGGCAATGAGCAGTTCTTC; CDR3aa: CASSTGTSGNEQFF
abundance: NA; j_gene: TRBJ2-3; d_gene: TRBD2; v_gene: TRBV27; CDR3nt: TGTGCCAGCAGTTTACCCCGATTAGCGGGAGGCACAGATACGCAGTATTTT; CDR3aa: CASSLPRLAGGTDTQYF
abundance: NA; j_gene: TRBJ1-1; d_gene: TRBD1; v_gene: TRBV4-2; CDR3nt: TGTGCCAGCAGCCAAGGGGGGACAGGGGGCACTGAAGCTTTCTTT; CDR3aa: CASSQGGTGGTEAFF
abundance: NA; j_gene: TRBJ1-2; d_gene: NA; v_gene: TRBV28; CDR3nt: TGTGCCAGCAGGGACACCGTGAATGGCTACACCTTC; CDR3aa: CASRDTVNGYTF
abundance: NA; j_gene: TRBJ1-1; d_gene: TRBD1; v_gene: TRBV27; CDR3nt: TGTGCCAGCAGCCATGACAGGGACACTGAAGCTTTCTTT; CDR3aa: CASSHDRDTEAFF
abundance: NA; j_gene: TRBJ1-1; d_gene: TRBD1; v_gene: TRBV30; CDR3nt: TGTGCCTGGGGGGACAGCTTTAACACTGAAGCTTTCTTT; CDR3aa: CAWGDSFNTEAFF
abundance: NA; j_gene: TRBJ2-4; d_gene: NA; v_gene: TRBV23-1; CDR3nt: TGCGCCAGCAGTCAACAGGAAATAGCCAAAAACATTCAGTACTTC; CDR3aa: CASSQQEIAKNIQYF
abundance: NA; j_gene: TRBJ2-3; d_gene: TRBD1; v_gene: TRBV2; CDR3nt: TGTGCCTCCGGGACAGGGGGCCGCGATACGCAGTATTTT; CDR3aa: CASGTGGRDTQYF
abundance: NA; j_gene: TRBJ2-7; d_gene: NA; v_gene: TRBV6-5; CDR3nt: TGTGCCAGTAGGTGGTCGGAACGAGGCGAGCAGTACTTC; CDR3aa: CASRWSERGEQYF
abundance: NA; j_gene: TRBJ2-3; d_gene: TRBD1; v_gene: TRBV2; CDR3nt: TGTGCCAGCAGACGGGGACAGGGGATAACAGATACGCAGTATTTT; CDR3aa: CASRRGQGITDTQYF
abundance: NA; j_gene: TRBJ1-5; d_gene: NA; v_gene: TRBV19; CDR3nt: TGTGCCAGTAGTATAACCGGGACACAGCTAGGCAATCAGCCCCAGCATTTT; CDR3aa: CASSITGTQLGNQPQHF
abundance: NA; j_gene: TRBJ2-3; d_gene: NA; v_gene: TRBV15; CDR3nt: TGTGCCACCACCAAATCACTTGGAGGCACAGATACGCAGTATTTT; CDR3aa: CATTKSLGGTDTQYF
abundance: NA; j_gene: TRBJ1-4; d_gene: TRBD1; v_gene: TRBV4-3; CDR3nt: TGCGCCAGCAGCCAAGACAGGGGGCCTAGTGAAAAACTGTTTTTT; CDR3aa: CASSQDRGPSEKLFF
abundance: NA; j_gene: TRBJ1-1; d_gene: NA; v_gene: TRBV7-9; CDR3nt: TGTGCCAGCAGCCCCGGGCCGGGAACTGAAGCTTTCTTT; CDR3aa: CASSPGPGTEAFF
abundance: once; j_gene: TRBJ2-1; d_gene: NA; v_gene: TRBV21-1; CDR3nt: TGTGCCAGCAGCACTGCTTTTAAACTAGCGGGACCCTACAATGAGCAGTTCTTC; CDR3aa: CASSTAFKLAGPYNEQFF
abundance: NA; j_gene: TRBJ2-7; d_gene: NA; v_gene: TRBV2; CDR3nt: TGTGCCAGCACTAGCGCCGGCCCCTACGAGCAGTACTTC; CDR3aa: CASTSAGPYEQYF
abundance: NA; j_gene: TRBJ2-7; d_gene: NA; v_gene: TRBV20-1; CDR3nt: TGCAGTGCTAGTACGGGGACTTCCTACGAGCAGTACTTC; CDR3aa: CSASTGTSYEQYF
abundance: NA; j_gene: TRBJ1-2; d_gene: NA; v_gene: TRBV7-8; CDR3nt: TGTGCCAGCAGCTTAGCGTCAGGGGATGGCTACACCTTC; CDR3aa: CASSLASGDGYTF
abundance: NA; j_gene: TRBJ2-7; d_gene: TRBD1; v_gene: TRBV28; CDR3nt: TGTGCCAGCAGTCCCCGGACAGGGGGGTACGAGCAGTACTTC; CDR3aa: CASSPRTGGYEQYF
abundance: NA; j_gene: TRBJ1-6; d_gene: NA; v_gene: TRBV5-1; CDR3nt: TGCGCCAGCAGCTTACAGGGTAGGGGAAATTCACCCCTCCACTTT; CDR3aa: CASSLQGRGNSPLHF
abundance: NA; j_gene: TRBJ2-1; d_gene: TRBD2; v_gene: TRBV11-2; CDR3nt: TGTGCCACCCGGGGGTTAGCGGGAGCCTACAATGAGCAGTTCTTC; CDR3aa: CATRGLAGAYNEQFF
abundance: NA; j_gene: TRBJ2-7; d_gene: TRBD2; v_gene: TRBV25-1; CDR3nt: TGTGCCAGCAGTGATCTAGCGGGAGGGCGGGAGCAGTACTTC; CDR3aa: CASSDLAGGREQYF
abundance: NA; j_gene: TRBJ2-3; d_gene: TRBD2; v_gene: TRBV24-1; CDR3nt: TGTGCCACCAGTGTTAAGACTAGCGGGAGGGTCACAGATACGCAGTATTTT; CDR3aa: CATSVKTSGRVTDTQYF
abundance: NA; j_gene: TRBJ2-7; d_gene: NA; v_gene: TRBV11-2; CDR3nt: TGTGCCAGCAGCCGTGAGGCTTCCAGCTCCTACGAGCAGTACTTC; CDR3aa: CASSREASSSYEQYF